The 19 T cell receptor beta chains below come from one sample, sequenced in a study of T cells in Graves' hyperthyroidism and ophthalmopathy. RNA transcripts were the template for amplifying TCR beta CDR3 regions. During a first-round RT-PCR of the TCR CDR3, the HTBI primer set was used. TCRdb passed the multiplex PCR reads through MiXCR, listing each CDR3 protein once. The repertoire holds more than 300,000 distinct CDR3 sequences, with about 14% as singletons. Sequencing used blood. The receptors come from a woman aged 55 to 70 with Graves' hyperthyroidism.

At least ten counts were recorded for this clonotype. No DNA is shown, since the ends of the CDR3 on it are uncertain; the CDR3 is the one TCRdb lists. The J gene is TRBJ2-7, the V gene TRBV12-3 or TRBV12-4; TRBD1 was called by the table and not checked on the DNA. Termini included, the CDR3 measures 15 amino acids. Here the CDR3 reads CASSFGAGHTYEQYF.

There are many counts of this clonotype. The rearrangement uses TRBV20-1 and TRBJ2-1; TRBD2 aligns across 8 bases. CDR1 and CDR2 from the germline V gene are DFQATT and SNEGSKA (reference sequence). This CDR3 has 16 amino acids. With V trimmed by 1 base and J by 3 bases, 8 bases remained unmatched. The CDR3 is CSARGERGRDYNEQFF. The CDR3 DNA reads as TGCAGTGCTAGAGGGGAGCGGGGGAGGGACTACAATGAGCAGTTCTTC.

This clonotype was observed at least ten times. Written as DNA, the CDR3 is TGTGCCATCAGTGAGTTTCCCCTCTATGGCTACACCTTC. This translates into CAISEFPLYGYTF. The J gene is TRBJ1-2, the V gene TRBV10-3; D ambiguous. The germline V gene encodes CDR1 ENHRY and CDR2 SYGVKD. The CDR3 has 13 residues. V lost 1 base to trimming and J lost 4 bases, with 7 bases between them.

This clonotype was detected a few times. The V gene is TRBV28, the J gene TRBJ2-5; 9 nucleotides match TRBD2. Germline V lookup: CDR1 MDHEN, CDR2 SYDVKM. The length of the CDR3 is 16 residues. With V trimmed by 4 bases and J by 3 bases, 9 bases remained unmatched. The DNA for the CDR3 is TGTGCCAGCAGTTCCCACCGACTAGCGGTTGAAGAGACCCAGTACTTC. Amino acid sequence: CASSSHRLAVEETQYF.

This clonotype was seen ten or more times. The chain combines TRBV4-1 with TRBJ2-7; 9 nucleotides match TRBD1. The germline V gene encodes CDR1 MGHRA and CDR2 YSYEKL. CDR3 length: 15 residues. With V trimmed by 1 base and J by 5 bases, 6 bases remained unmatched. In DNA form, the CDR3 reads TGCGCCAGCAGCCAAGCCGGGACAGGGACCCACGAGCAGTACTTC. This encodes CASSQAGTGTHEQYF.

The chain uses TRBV28 and TRBJ1-3, with D uncertain. V gave up 8 bases and J gave up 3 bases, with 8 bases separating them. Looked up from germline, CDR1 is MDHEN and CDR2 is SYDVKM. The CDR3 covers 12 residues. The CDR3 sequence is CASSIFGNTIYF. CDR3 DNA: TGTGCCAGCTCCATTTTTGGAAACACCATATATTTT.

Points on this clonotype: A much larger clone differs by one base, so this may be a read error. The gene calls are TRBV28 and TRBJ2-3, with 9 bases matching TRBD1. There are 16 residues in the CDR3. In germline, CDR1 is MDHEN, CDR2 SYDVKM. The CDR3 sequence is CAGSPQGTGNTDTQYF. The CDR3, as DNA: TGTGCCGGCAGCCCCCAGGGGACAGGGAACACAGATACGCAGTATTTT.

V and J are TRBV29-1 and TRBJ2-1; D is ambiguous. The V end lost 0 bases, the J end lost 7 bases, and 16 bases lay between the germline ends. Germline V lookup: CDR1 SQVTM, CDR2 ANQGSEA. CDR3 length: 15 residues. The CDR3 sequence: CSVEDLPPVGNEQFF. CDR3 coding DNA: TGCAGCGTTGAAGACCTGCCCCCGGTGGGGAATGAGCAGTTCTTC.

To note about this clonotype: A much larger clone lies one base from this, so it may be a read error. V and J are TRBV29-1 and TRBJ2-7; 7 bases align to TRBD2. Germline trimming cut 8 bases from V and 6 bases from J; bases unmatched to any gene: 10. There are 12 residues in the CDR3. CDR1 and CDR2 (germline): SQVTM, ANQGSEA. The CDR3 DNA reads as TGCAGCATCTGGCTAGCGGTTGGCGAGCAGTACTTC. Protein product: CSIWLAVGEQYF.

This clonotype was observed many times. The V gene is TRBV5-6, the J gene TRBJ2-2, with 9 bases that match TRBD2. Germline CDR1 SGHDT, CDR2 YYEEEE. V was clipped by 1 base and J by 4 bases; unmatched bases: 5. This CDR3 is 16 amino acids long. CDR3 loop: CASSLPGLASTGELFF. DNA for the CDR3: TGTGCCAGCAGCTTGCCGGGACTAGCATCCACCGGGGAGCTGTTTTTT.

This clonotype was recorded at least ten times. The chain links TRBV5-8 to TRBJ2-3; 9 nucleotides line up with TRBD2. The V and J ends lost 4 bases and 4 bases, in that order; junction bases with no gene match: 7. CDR3 length equals 15 residues. Germline-derived CDR1 and CDR2 are SGHTS and YDEGEE. Written as DNA, the CDR3 is TGTGCCAGCAGCCCCCAGCGGGAGGTCGCAGATACGCAGTATTTT. Translating gives CASSPQREVADTQYF.

Many counts were recorded for this clonotype. This sequence joins TRBV28 and TRBJ1-6, with 7 bases fitting TRBD1. The CDR3 is made up of 16 amino acids. The ends lost 5 bases at V and 5 bases at J; junction bases unmatched: 9. Germline CDR1 MDHEN, CDR2 SYDVKM. This chain's CDR3 is CASSTSPGTDNSPLHF. The CDR3 nucleotides are TGTGCCAGCAGTACCTCTCCCGGGACAGATAATTCACCCCTCCACTTT.

This clonotype was observed a few times. V and J are TRBV9 and TRBJ2-7, with 11 bases matching TRBD1. CDR3 size: 14 residues. CDR1 is SGDLS and CDR2 is YYNGEE in the germline V gene. V dropped 3 bases and J dropped 6; count of bases not matched to a gene: 5. CDR3 protein: CASSARDRGFEQYF. The CDR3 DNA is TGTGCCAGCAGCGCAAGGGACAGGGGGTTCGAGCAGTACTTC.

V and J are TRBV18 and TRBJ1-1; 9 bases agree with TRBD1. The trim removed 6 bases at V and 1 base at J, leaving 3 bases unmatched. Germline V CDR1 and CDR2: KGHSH, LQKENI. The CDR3 is made up of 14 amino acids. The CDR3 coding sequence is TGTGCCAGCTCTGACAGGGGGGCGAACACTGAAGCTTTCTTT. As protein: CASSDRGANTEAFF.

This clonotype was found a few times. The chain combines TRBV5-1 with TRBJ2-1; TRBD1 matches 8 bases. Germline V lookup: CDR1 SGHRS, CDR2 YFSETQ. There are 16 residues in the CDR3. The V segment lost 0 bases and the J segment 9 bases; nucleotides outside the gene matches: 11. For the CDR3, the DNA is TGCGCCAGCAGCTTGGAGGGGCAGGGGGCGCACGGTGAGCAGTTCTTC. As protein: CASSLEGQGAHGEQFF.

J is TRBJ2-1 and V is TRBV5-1; weak D call: TRBD2 (6 bases). Trimming took 2 bases from V and 9 from J, leaving 18 bases between them. This CDR3 is built from 15 residues. The germline gives CDR1 SGHRS, CDR2 YFSETQ. CDR3 residues: CASSFVAEGGGEQFF. The CDR3 DNA follows: TGCGCCAGCAGCTTCGTAGCGGAAGGCGGCGGTGAGCAGTTCTTC.

The chain joins TRBV24-1 to TRBJ2-1; a possible D gene is TRBD2 (6 bases). V dropped 3 bases and J dropped 2 bases, with 13 bases sitting between them. Germline CDR1 is KGHDR and CDR2 is SFDVKD. The CDR3 is made up of 16 amino acids. CDR3 DNA sequence: TGTGCCACCAGTGATCCGGGGAGGCCCCCCTACAATGAGCAGTTCTTC. Protein product: CATSDPGRPPYNEQFF.

This clonotype was picked up many times. V gene TRBV7-8 combines with J gene TRBJ2-5; 9 nucleotides agree with TRBD2. The J segment lost 5 bases and the V segment lost 4 bases, leaving 5 bases of the junction unmatched. The CDR3 loop spans 14 amino acids. The V gene's germline CDR1 is SGHVS and CDR2 FQNEAQ. The CDR3 sequence is CASSYGLARETQYF. CDR3 nucleotides: TGTGCCAGCAGCTATGGACTAGCGCGGGAGACCCAGTACTTC.

With regard to this clonotype: The germline gene is not matched at one end of the junction; a read error may be the cause. V and J are TRBV2 and TRBJ1-4; no clear D gene. The CDR3 runs to 14 residues. CDR1 is SNHLY, CDR2 FYNNEI, per germline. The CDR3 loop reads CAGSERWLGEKLFF. CDR3 in DNA: TGTGCCGGCAGTGAGCGGTGGTTAGGTGAAAAACTGTTTTTT.